The TCR beta chain under discussion was sequenced for a study of shared clonotypes between healthy human individuals. Turning to the study itself: For every donor, three CD4 naive, three CD4 memory, two CD8 naive and one CD8 memory plates were used.

Positive CCR7 selection of CD45RO-negative cells yielded the naive CD8 cells, and terminally differentiated effector memory CD45RA+ cells were excluded. TCRdb's table, derived via immunoSEQ multiplex PCR, lists solely in-frame clones and lacks some. The sample yields about 2 million clones, about 95% seen once. The CDR3 runs 14 residues. CDR1 is SGHRS, CDR2 YFSETQ, per germline. With 6 bases removed from V and 0 bases from J, the gap between germline ends came to 12 bases. The material sequenced was naive CD8+ T cells sorted from blood. This clonotype was sampled from a man younger than 35 in good health. The gene calls are TRBV5-1 and TRBJ1-1, with D possibly matching TRBD1 (6 bases). CDR3 sequence reads: CASTQDRLNTEAFF. The CDR3 DNA reads as TGCGCCAGCACCCAAGACAGGCTGAACACTGAAGCTTTCTTT.